Below are 14 T cell receptor beta chains sequenced from a single sample in a study of OX40 agonist ivuxolimab in advanced cancers. TCRdb keeps only in-frame clones here, not all; method: immunoSEQ multiplex PCR. The data hold 75,000 to 100,000 clones, with around 90% observed a single time. This specimen consisted of CD4+ or CD8+ T cells sorted from blood, obtained in a trial of the OX40 agonist ivuxolimab. The source is an adult with an advanced solid tumor such as melanoma, head and neck, liver or kidney cancer.

The V gene is TRBV29-1, the J gene TRBJ2-7; 9 positions match TRBD2. Germline V gene sequence: CDR1 SQVTM, CDR2 ANQGSEA. The CDR3 extends over 14 amino acids. Trimming removed 2 bases from V and 4 bases from J; junction bases left unmatched: 6. For the CDR3, the DNA is TGCAGCGTTGAAAGAGCGGGAGGTGGGTACGAGCAGTACTTC. Its protein product is CSVERAGGGYEQYF.

This clone was found once. V usage is TRBV6-4 and J usage is TRBJ2-7; D is ambiguous. The CDR3 has 12 amino acids. The V gene lost 10 bases and the J gene lost 3 bases, with 13 bases spanning the gap. Germline CDR1 is MRHNA and CDR2 is SNTAGT. The CDR3: CANRLTIYEQYF. DNA for the CDR3: TGTGCCAACCGACTCACCATCTACGAGCAGTACTTC.

The chain uses TRBV9 and TRBJ1-2; TRBD1 is a possible D gene (5 bases). From germline, CDR1 is SGDLS and CDR2 YYNGEE. The CDR3 consists of 15 residues. V was cut by 0 bases and J by 3 bases, with 12 bases left in between. Written as DNA, the CDR3 is TGTGCCAGCAGCGTAGGAATGGGGCGAGACTATGGCTACACCTTC. Translating gives CASSVGMGRDYGYTF.

V gene TRBV28 combines with J gene TRBJ2-3; D is uncertain. The germline V gene encodes CDR1 MDHEN and CDR2 SYDVKM. The V end was cut by 7 bases, the J end by 0 bases, with 14 bases between. There are 15 residues in the CDR3. CDR3 in amino acids: CASMREVTSTDTQYF. CDR3 sequence (DNA): TGTGCCAGCATGAGAGAAGTTACTAGCACAGATACGCAGTATTTT. Together with reference TRBV28 and TRBJ2-3, the CDR3 gives the full variable domain: DVKVTQSSRYLVKRTGEKVFLECVQDMDHENMFWYRQDPGLGLRLIYFSYDVKMKEKGDIPEGYSVSREKKERFSLILESASTNQTSMYLCASMREVTSTDTQYFGPGTRLTVL.

The chain links TRBV10-3 to TRBJ2-3; no firm D call. Germline loops: CDR1 ENHRY, CDR2 SYGVKD. There are 16 residues in the CDR3. V was clipped by 0 bases and J by 0 bases, with 10 bases between them. The CDR3 DNA follows: TGTGCCATCAGTGAGTCGAGATCCGGAAGCACAGATACGCAGTATTTT. Residues: CAISESRSGSTDTQYF.

This clone was recorded once. The chain couples TRBV2 to TRBJ2-7; D gene ambiguous. The CDR3 is made up of 11 amino acids. Germline values: CDR1 SNHLY, CDR2 FYNNEI. V gave up 2 bases and J gave up 4 bases, with 3 bases separating them. This chain's CDR3 is CASSEPYEQYF. The CDR3 coding sequence is TGTGCCAGCAGTGAACCTTACGAGCAGTACTTC.

This chain links TRBV6-6 with TRBJ2-1; possibly TRBD2 for D (7 bases). Per germline, CDR1 MNHNY and CDR2 SVGAGI (reference sequence). V shed 2 bases and J shed 4 bases, with 12 bases lying between them. The CDR3 extends over 15 amino acids. The DNA of the CDR3 is TGTGCCAGCAGTTACGGACTAGGGGGATACAATGAGCAGTTCTTC. Protein product: CASSYGLGGYNEQFF.

This chain uses TRBV18 with TRBJ2-3, with TRBD1 matching 10 bases. With V trimmed by 3 bases and J by 4 bases, 7 bases remained unmatched. This CDR3 contains 16 residues. CDR1 is KGHSH and CDR2 is LQKENI in the germline V gene. CDR3 DNA sequence: TGTGCCAGCTCACCGTTGACAGGGGGCAGGGCAGATACGCAGTATTTT. The encoded protein is CASSPLTGGRADTQYF.

CDR3: CASSRSGSGNTEAFF. Here the CDR3 DNA reads TGTGCCAGCAGCCGATCAGGGTCCGGTAACACTGAAGCTTTCTTT. This sequence joins TRBV6-5 and TRBJ1-1; maybe TRBD1 (5 bases). This CDR3 contains 15 residues. Germline assignment: CDR1 MNHEY and CDR2 SVGAGI. V lost 6 bases, J lost 2 bases, and 16 bases lay in between.

This clone was detected a few times. This chain uses TRBV9 with TRBJ2-7, with D hard to call. The V gene's germline CDR1 is SGDLS and CDR2 YYNGEE. The length of the CDR3 is 14 residues. Trimming left V 3 bases short and J 6 bases short, with 16 bases between. The DNA for the CDR3 is TGTGCCAGCAGCGCATCTAGTTTACCAGGCGAGCAGTACTTC. This gives the protein CASSASSLPGEQYF.

This chain connects TRBV6-5 to TRBJ2-7, with D possibly being TRBD2 (6 bases). CDR3 length equals 15 residues. Trimming shortened V by 4 bases and J by 1 base, and 14 bases separated the two germline ends. Per the germline V gene, CDR1 is MNHEY and CDR2 is SVGAGI. This CDR3 reads CASSSPRAGSYEQYF. CDR3 DNA sequence: TGTGCCAGCAGTTCCCCCCGGGCGGGGTCCTACGAGCAGTACTTC.

This chain connects TRBV7-9 to TRBJ2-5, with 8 nucleotides matching TRBD1. The CDR3 runs to 15 residues. V lost 1 base, J lost 5 bases, and 6 bases stayed unmatched. Germline V gene sequence: CDR1 SEHNR, CDR2 FQNEAQ (reference sequence). CDR3 in amino acids: CASSLGTGSWETQYF. DNA for the CDR3: TGTGCCAGCAGCTTAGGGACAGGGTCGTGGGAGACCCAGTACTTC.

The gene calls are TRBV20-1 and TRBJ2-1, with D unclear. Germline V lookup: CDR1 DFQATT, CDR2 SNEGSKA (reference sequence). V shed 6 bases and J shed 7 bases, with 10 bases lying between them. This CDR3 contains 11 residues. The CDR3 spells CSATLVNEQFF. For the CDR3, the DNA is TGCAGTGCAACCCTAGTAAATGAGCAGTTCTTC.

This chain's CDR3 is CASSLHAIGQGWKAFF. CDR3 nucleotide sequence: TGTGCCAGCAGTTTACACGCAATAGGACAGGGGTGGAAAGCTTTCTTT. The V gene is TRBV6-5, the J gene TRBJ1-1, with 9 bases identical to TRBD1. This CDR3 comprises 16 residues. Per germline, CDR1 MNHEY and CDR2 SVGAGI. The V gene end was trimmed by 4 bases and the J gene end by 9 bases; junction bases not matched to a gene: 15.